One sample yielded the 21 T cell receptor beta chains listed below, sequenced in a study of human T cells and chemical hapten exposure. Unseparated into fractions, whole blood served as the source from which total RNA was extracted. One entry per CDR3 protein, called by TCRdb with MiXCR from the 5' RACE reads. The table has under 150,000 distinct CDR3 sequences, around 20% seen once. All receptors derive from a human donor in good health.

The J gene is TRBJ2-4, the V gene TRBV29-1; 8 bases align to TRBD2. The CDR3 is made up of 14 amino acids. Unmatched junction bases numbered 4, after V lost 4 bases and J lost 2 bases. Germline values: CDR1 SQVTM, CDR2 ANQGSEA. The CDR3 here is CSVAGGGSKNIQYF. CDR3 bases: TGCAGCGTTGCGGGGGGGGGATCCAAAAACATTCAGTACTTC.

J is TRBJ1-1 and V is TRBV5-1; 7 nucleotides line up with TRBD1. Trimming cost V 1 base and J 1 base; bases outside gene matches: 4. CDR1 is SGHRS, CDR2 YFSETQ, per germline. This CDR3 region has 15 residues. CDR3 in DNA: TGCGCCAGCAGCTTGAATGGACAGGCGAACACTGAAGCTTTCTTT. It encodes CASSLNGQANTEAFF.

This clonotype was detected ten times or more. The chain combines TRBV24-1 with TRBJ2-1, with a possible D match to TRBD2 (6 bases). The CDR3 extends over 14 amino acids. In germline, CDR1 is KGHDR, CDR2 SFDVKD. V was trimmed by 4 bases and J by 9 bases, leaving 15 bases between them. CDR3 residues: CATSEAPSAAEQFF. CDR3 nucleotide sequence: TGTGCCACCAGTGAAGCTCCTAGCGCGGCTGAGCAGTTCTTC.

The chain links TRBV28 to TRBJ1-4, with TRBD1 matching 9 bases. The CDR3 runs 15 residues. Trimming at V came to 6 bases and at J to 8 bases, leaving 10 bases not matched to a gene. Per germline, CDR1 MDHEN and CDR2 SYDVKM. In nucleotides, the CDR3 is TGTGCCAGCAGGCGCGGGGGACAGGGAGAGGAAAAACTGTTTTTT. Protein product: CASRRGGQGEEKLFF.

V usage is TRBV5-1 and J usage is TRBJ2-1; 11 bases map to TRBD1. The junction had 11 bases not matched to a gene; V was cut back by 5 bases and J by 10 bases. This CDR3 is built from 15 residues. The germline V gene encodes CDR1 SGHRS and CDR2 YFSETQ. The CDR3 loop is CASSKMDRGLGEQFF. The CDR3, as DNA: TGCGCCAGCAGTAAAATGGACAGGGGGCTTGGGGAGCAGTTCTTC.

V is TRBV2 and J is TRBJ2-3, with TRBD2 identical over 7 bases. Per germline, CDR1 SNHLY and CDR2 FYNNEI. This CDR3 is 17 amino acids long. The V segment lost 3 bases and the J segment 5 bases; nucleotides outside the gene matches: 14. CDR3 region: CASSDLHTSEKVDTQYF. For the CDR3, the DNA is TGTGCCAGCAGTGACCTCCATACTAGCGAAAAGGTAGATACGCAGTATTTT. Full variable domain (outside the CDR3, taken from reference TRBV2 and TRBJ2-3): EPEVTQTPSHQVTQMGQEVILRCVPISNHLYFYWYRQILGQKVEFLVSFYNNEISEKSEIFDDQFSVERPDGSNFTLKIRSTKLEDSAMYFCASSDLHTSEKVDTQYFGPGTRLTVL.

This clonotype has more than one count but fewer than ten. The V call is TRBV20-1, the J call TRBJ2-3, with 11 bases aligning to TRBD2. The CDR3 length is 15 residues. V dropped 6 bases and J dropped 5; count of bases not matched to a gene: 10. Germline assignment: CDR1 DFQATT and CDR2 SNEGSKA (reference sequence). The CDR3 DNA follows: TGCAGTGCGACCGGGACTAGCGGTCCTCTAGATACGCAGTATTTT. This encodes CSATGTSGPLDTQYF.

A few counts support this clonotype. The chain combines TRBV12-3 or TRBV12-4 with TRBJ1-4; no clear D gene. The CDR3 spans 13 residues. Trimming removed 5 bases from V and 8 bases from J, with 12 bases in between. The CDR3 DNA follows: TGTGCCAGCAGTCCCCACGGGGAAGAAAAACTGTTTTTT. It encodes CASSPHGEEKLFF.

The V call is TRBV12-3 or TRBV12-4, the J call TRBJ2-7, with 11 bases that match TRBD2. The CDR3 runs 16 residues. Trimming at V came to 5 bases and at J to 2 bases, leaving 8 bases not matched to a gene. This chain's CDR3 is CASSAAGTSGTYEQYF. CDR3 sequence (DNA): TGTGCCAGCAGTGCGGCCGGGACTAGCGGTACCTACGAGCAGTACTTC.

The chain has TRBV27 and TRBJ2-5, with TRBD2 identical over 8 bases. Germline V gene sequence: CDR1 MNHEY, CDR2 SMNVEV (reference sequence). J was trimmed by 0 bases and V by 4 bases; bases with no gene match: 7. CDR3 size: 16 residues. The CDR3 reads CASSSLAGGHQETQYF. The CDR3 coding sequence is TGTGCCAGCAGTTCCTTGGCGGGAGGCCACCAAGAGACCCAGTACTTC.

The J gene is TRBJ2-3, the V gene TRBV27; 8 bases fit TRBD2. The CDR3 extends over 17 amino acids. Germline CDR1 is MNHEY and CDR2 is SMNVEV (reference sequence). V trimming: 2 bases; J trimming: 2 bases; junction bases outside the gene matches: 9. CDR3 protein: CASSLVEASGPTDTQYF. CDR3 DNA sequence: TGTGCCAGCAGTTTAGTAGAGGCTAGCGGGCCCACAGATACGCAGTATTTT.

This clonotype was detected only a few times. This sequence joins TRBV5-1 and TRBJ1-4; 7 bases are a match to TRBD1. With V trimmed by 1 base and J by 8 bases, 11 bases remained unmatched. This CDR3 comprises 16 residues. The germline gives CDR1 SGHRS, CDR2 YFSETQ. CDR3 loop: CASSLLAQQGTEKLFF. Written as DNA, the CDR3 is TGCGCCAGCAGCTTGTTGGCTCAACAGGGGACGGAAAAACTGTTTTTT.

This clonotype was observed a few times. The chain combines TRBV5-5 with TRBJ1-5, with TRBD1 as a possible D gene (5 bases). The CDR3 length is 15 residues. Germline V lookup: CDR1 SGHKS, CDR2 YYEKEE (reference sequence). V lost 4 bases and J lost 4, with 15 bases in between. The CDR3 DNA reads as TGTGCCAGCAGCCTTTTCGACAGTTTAAATCAGCCCCAGCATTTT. It is translated as CASSLFDSLNQPQHF.

A few counts support this clonotype. V usage is TRBV12-3 or TRBV12-4 and J usage is TRBJ1-5; 9 nucleotides agree with TRBD1. This CDR3 has 15 amino acids. The V and J ends lost 1 base and 2 bases, in that order; junction bases with no gene match: 0. CDR3 in DNA: TGTGCCAGCAGTTTAGGGACAGGGGGCAATCAGCCCCAGCATTTT. This codes for CASSLGTGGNQPQHF.

This clonotype was detected ten times or more. This chain links TRBV5-1 with TRBJ2-3; 9 nucleotides agree with TRBD2. The junction had 4 bases not matched to a gene; V was cut back by 4 bases and J by 4 bases. Per the germline V gene, CDR1 is SGHRS and CDR2 is YFSETQ. The length of the CDR3 is 14 residues. Here the CDR3 DNA reads TGCGCCAGCAGCCGGGGACTAGCATCAGATACGCAGTATTTT. Translating it yields CASSRGLASDTQYF.

This clonotype was observed a handful of times. The V gene is TRBV5-8, the J gene TRBJ1-4; 12 bases are a match to TRBD1. This CDR3 has 19 residues. In germline, CDR1 is SGHTS, CDR2 YDEGEE. The trim removed 7 bases at V and 8 bases at J, leaving 21 bases unmatched. The DNA for the CDR3 is TGTGCCAGCGCCTCCGAGATTCCCGGGACAGGGGGCGAAAGCGAAAAACTGTTTTTT. It specifies CASASEIPGTGGESEKLFF.

This clonotype has only a few counts. V usage is TRBV29-1 and J usage is TRBJ2-7; 9 nucleotides match TRBD1. The CDR3 runs to 11 residues. Germline CDR1 and CDR2: SQVTM and ANQGSEA. The junction had 5 bases not matched to a gene; V was cut back by 6 bases and J by 8 bases. The CDR3 region is CSVETGGKQYF. The CDR3 DNA follows: TGCAGCGTCGAAACAGGGGGCAAGCAGTACTTC.

This chain links TRBV7-8 with TRBJ1-1, with unresolved D. Trimming removed 5 bases at V and 5 bases at J, with 12 bases between. The germline CDR1 and CDR2 sequences are SGHVS and FQNEAQ. This CDR3 is 13 amino acids long. The DNA of the CDR3 is TGTGCCAGCAGCATAAGAAGGAGGACTGAAGCTTTCTTT. This gives the protein CASSIRRRTEAFF. Drawing the rest from reference TRBV7-8 and TRBJ1-1, the complete variable domain is GAGVSQSPRYKVAKRGQDVALRCDPISGHVSLFWYQQALGQGPEFLTYFQNEAQLDKSGLPSDRFFAERPEGSVSTLKIQRTQQEDSAVYLCASSIRRRTEAFFGQGTRLTVV.

This clonotype was detected ten times or more. The V and J genes are TRBV6-5 and TRBJ2-5; possible D gene TRBD2, 6 bases. Trimming stripped 7 bases from V and 5 bases from J, with 14 bases between. From germline, CDR1 is MNHEY and CDR2 SVGAGI. This CDR3 spans 13 amino acids. CDR3 nucleotides: TGTGCCAGCATAGGGACGGAGGGGGAGACCCAGTACTTC. Translated, it gives CASIGTEGETQYF.

This clonotype showed up just a few times. As DNA, the CDR3 is TGTGCCAGCAGCTTAGCGCCCGAGCAGCCCCAGCATTTT. This gives the protein CASSLAPEQPQHF. The rearrangement joins TRBV7-8 to TRBJ1-5; D not resolved. The CDR3 extends over 13 amino acids. The germline CDR1 and CDR2 sequences are SGHVS and FQNEAQ. V was trimmed by 0 bases and J by 7 bases, leaving 7 bases between them.

The V gene is TRBV7-8, the J gene TRBJ2-4, with 7 bases lining up with TRBD1. The CDR3 sequence is 18 residues long. Germline values: CDR1 SGHVS, CDR2 FQNEAQ. With V trimmed by 4 bases and J by 8 bases, 20 bases remained unmatched. The CDR3 spells CASSYHRGRPQAKDIQYF. The CDR3 DNA reads as TGTGCCAGCAGCTACCACAGGGGCCGTCCCCAGGCCAAGGACATTCAGTACTTC.